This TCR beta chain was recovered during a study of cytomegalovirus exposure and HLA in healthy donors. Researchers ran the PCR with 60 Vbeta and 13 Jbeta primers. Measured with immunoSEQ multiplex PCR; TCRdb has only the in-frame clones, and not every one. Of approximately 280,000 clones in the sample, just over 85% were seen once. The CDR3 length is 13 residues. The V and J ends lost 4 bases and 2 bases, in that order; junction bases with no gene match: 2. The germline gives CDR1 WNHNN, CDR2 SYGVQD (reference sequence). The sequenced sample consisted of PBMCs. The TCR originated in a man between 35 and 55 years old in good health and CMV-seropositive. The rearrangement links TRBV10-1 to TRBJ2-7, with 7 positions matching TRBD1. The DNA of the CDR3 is TGCGCCAGCAGTGTAGGGACAGCCTACGAGCAGTACTTC. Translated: CASSVGTAYEQYF.